This T cell receptor (beta chain) stems from a study of long-term antiretroviral therapy in people with HIV. Study information: The 2015 immediate-ART recommendation came about a decade after the earliest samples.

Each contributor possessed a minimum of one pre-ART and a minimum of two post-ART PBMC samples. All participants with HIV were treated in the United States. Unmatched junction bases numbered 12, after V lost 3 bases and J lost 7 bases. The CDR3 spans 15 residues. From germline, CDR1 is SGHDT and CDR2 YYEEEE. Running of the v3.0 immunoSEQ assay took place at survey level. A target of about 35,000-55,000 T-cell genomes per sample was set for sequencing. Method: immunoSEQ multiplex PCR; TCRdb's copy keeps in-frame clones and lacks some. The sample contains fewer than 30,000 clones, roughly 77% of which appear only once.

The chain uses TRBV5-6 and TRBJ2-7; 8 bases line up with TRBD1. Material: unsorted PBMCs, obtained 4.4 years after starting antiretroviral therapy. This clonotype was sampled from a man aged 25 to 40 with HIV. The CDR3 loop reads CASSSRTGPPSEQYF. Written as DNA, the CDR3 is TGTGCCAGCAGCTCACGGACAGGGCCCCCCTCGGAGCAGTACTTC. The complete variable domain, with remaining parts taken from reference TRBV5-6 and TRBJ2-7, reads DAGVTQSPTHLIKTRGQQVTLRCSPKSGHDTVSWYQQALGQGPQFIFQYYEEEERQRGNFPDRFSGHQFPNYSSELNVNALLLGDSALYLCASSSRTGPPSEQYFGPGTRLTVT.